This record looks at one T cell receptor (beta chain) sequence and its context. No antigen is known for it. Germline lookup yields CDR1 SGHTA and CDR2 FQGNSA. V was cut by 1 base and J by 7 bases, with 11 bases left in between. The CDR3 loop spans 15 amino acids. The data originate from a study of blood T cells in healthy people across ages. Whole-study findings and limits: Naive T cell percentage strongly correlated with TCR beta diversity. Estimated diversity, derived from one million T cells, was regarded as an underestimate. With age, beta diversity per million T cells declined roughly linearly, significantly by 40.

Primers used in a second PCR of about 6 to 12 cycles were a sample-barcoded 5' primer and a J-beta primer mix. Every cDNA molecule bore a tag from a template-switch adaptor containing 12 random nucleotides. TCRdb re-analysed the 5' RACE reads in MiXCR, keeping a single row per CDR3 protein. Of approximately 800,000 distinct CDR3 sequences in the sample, about half were seen once. This clonotype was obtained from a man older than 75 in good health. The chain links TRBV7-2 to TRBJ1-6; D not certain. Sequencing was carried out using blood. The CDR3 DNA reads as TGTGCCAGCAGCTTAGATCCGTCGATAAATTCACCCCTCCACTTT. It is translated as CASSLDPSINSPLHF.